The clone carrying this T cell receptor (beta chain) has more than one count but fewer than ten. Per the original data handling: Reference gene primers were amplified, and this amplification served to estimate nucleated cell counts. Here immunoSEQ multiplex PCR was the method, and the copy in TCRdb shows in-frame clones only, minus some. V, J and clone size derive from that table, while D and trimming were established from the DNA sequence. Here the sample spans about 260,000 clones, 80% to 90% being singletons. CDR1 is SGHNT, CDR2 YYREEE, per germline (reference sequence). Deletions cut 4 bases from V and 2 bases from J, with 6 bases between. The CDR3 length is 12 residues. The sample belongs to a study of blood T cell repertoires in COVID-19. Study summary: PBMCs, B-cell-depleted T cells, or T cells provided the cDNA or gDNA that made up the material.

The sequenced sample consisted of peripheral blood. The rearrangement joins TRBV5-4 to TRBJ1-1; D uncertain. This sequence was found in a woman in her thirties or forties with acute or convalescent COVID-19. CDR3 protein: CASSTGNTEAFF. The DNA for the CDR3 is TGTGCCAGCAGCACGGGAAACACTGAAGCTTTCTTT.